This T cell receptor beta chain was recorded in a study of T cell responses to AZD1222 COVID-19 vaccine. This clone was counted a single time. Germline V gene lookup returns CDR1 MDHEN and CDR2 SYDVKM. Trimming took 7 bases from V and 1 from J; bases not matched to a gene: 4. The CDR3 sequence is 13 residues long. The method was immunoSEQ multiplex PCR; TCRdb's version includes in-frame clones alone and lacks a portion of them. The sample carries roughly 77,000 clones, 92% recorded once. The material was peripheral blood, obtained 28 days after the second AZD1222 dose. The V and J genes are TRBV28 and TRBJ2-7; TRBD1 agrees at 7 bases. The sequence was collected from an adult who received the AZD1222 COVID-19 vaccine. The CDR3 loop is CASTMTGSYEQYF. CDR3 coding DNA: TGTGCCAGCACCATGACAGGGTCCTACGAGCAGTACTTC.